Below, 30 T cell receptor beta chains from the same sample are listed, as sequenced in a study of T-cell memory formation after mild COVID-19. A single record per CDR3 protein comes from TCRdb applying MiXCR to the 5' RACE reads. The sample lists more than 300,000 distinct CDR3 sequences, under 25% occurring once. Sequenced: PBMCs or a T cell subset sorted from them (not recorded which). The source is a young man who had mild COVID-19 (a few samples of this study predate the infection). Cell type and time point are not known.

J is TRBJ2-7 and V is TRBV7-9; no clear D gene. CDR1 is SEHNR and CDR2 is FQNEAQ in the germline V gene (reference sequence). V lost 5 bases and J lost 2, with 10 bases in between. There are 13 residues in the CDR3. The CDR3: CASSQGVAYEQYF. CDR3 in DNA: TGTGCCAGCAGCCAAGGAGTCGCCTACGAGCAGTACTTC.

The CDR3 loop reads CASSFLQTENSPLHF. DNA for the CDR3: TGTGCCAGCAGCTTCTTGCAGACAGAAAATTCACCCCTCCACTTT. This chain uses TRBV7-9 with TRBJ1-6; D possibly corresponds to TRBD1 (5 bases). Germline V gene lookup returns CDR1 SEHNR and CDR2 FQNEAQ (reference sequence). Deletions cut 3 bases from V and 7 bases from J, with 13 bases between. The length of the CDR3 is 15 residues.

The chain employs TRBV5-6 and TRBJ2-2, with D tentatively TRBD1 (6 bases). This CDR3 region has 16 residues. V was trimmed by 4 bases and J by 2 bases, leaving 15 bases between them. Germline V lookup: CDR1 SGHDT, CDR2 YYEEEE. CDR3 sequence reads: CASSVKTGHNTGELFF. The CDR3 DNA follows: TGTGCCAGCAGCGTTAAGACAGGCCATAACACCGGGGAGCTGTTTTTT.

This clonotype was counted a few times. This chain uses TRBV7-9 with TRBJ2-5; tentative D call: TRBD1 (6 bases). Trimming removed 4 bases from V and 5 bases from J, with 14 bases in between. Germline CDR1 reads SEHNR; CDR2 reads FQNEAQ (reference sequence). The CDR3 loop spans 14 amino acids. The DNA for the CDR3 is TGTGCCAGCAGCTCGGGACACACGCTGGAGACCCAGTACTTC. Its protein is CASSSGHTLETQYF.

This clonotype was seen a few times. J is TRBJ2-1 and V is TRBV10-1; a weak D match, TRBD2 (5 bases). V lost 0 bases and J 7 bases, leaving 10 bases between the germline ends. This CDR3 is 14 amino acids long. Germline V gene data show CDR1 as WNHNN and CDR2 as SYGVQD (reference sequence). The CDR3 here is CASSESSGGNEQFF. The CDR3 DNA follows: TGCGCCAGCAGTGAGTCCTCAGGCGGGAATGAGCAGTTCTTC.

The V and J genes are TRBV19 and TRBJ2-1; D remains unclear. The germline gives CDR1 LNHDA, CDR2 SQIVND (reference sequence). The V end lost 0 bases, the J end lost 15 bases, and 18 bases lay between the germline ends. The CDR3 spans 14 residues. The CDR3 nucleotides are TGTGCCAGTAGTATAGATCAAGGTGACTCCGGAATGTTCTTC. Translated: CASSIDQGDSGMFF.

This sequence joins TRBV12-3 or TRBV12-4 and TRBJ2-3; D call uncertain. The V gene lost 8 bases and the J gene lost 4 bases, with 13 bases spanning the gap. The CDR3 has 13 amino acids. The CDR3, as DNA: TGTGCCAGCCGGGCCCCAGCCGCAGATACGCAGTATTTT. The encoded protein is CASRAPAADTQYF.

The chain uses TRBV5-1 and TRBJ2-4; TRBD2 aligns across 10 bases. Trimming removed 4 bases from V and 5 bases from J; junction bases left unmatched: 6. Germline CDR1 SGHRS, CDR2 YFSETQ. The CDR3 has 15 amino acids. CDR3 region: CASSPLAGEENIQYF. CDR3 DNA: TGCGCCAGCAGCCCTCTAGCGGGGGAGGAAAACATTCAGTACTTC. Full variable domain (outside the CDR3, taken from reference TRBV5-1 and TRBJ2-4): KAGVTQTPRYLIKTRGQQVTLSCSPISGHRSVSWYQQTPGQGLQFLFEYFSETQRNKGNFPGRFSGRQFSNSRSEMNVSTLELGDSALYLCASSPLAGEENIQYFGAGTRLSVL.

This clonotype was picked up a small number of times. The CDR3 bases are TGCAGTGCTACCGGGACTAGCGTCTCCTACGAGCAGTACTTC. Encoded protein: CSATGTSVSYEQYF. The chain couples TRBV20-1 to TRBJ2-7, with 10 bases fitting TRBD2. The ends lost 4 bases at V and 0 bases at J; junction bases unmatched: 3. Germline loops: CDR1 DFQATT, CDR2 SNEGSKA (reference sequence). The CDR3 is 14 residues long.

The chain has TRBV5-1 and TRBJ2-7, with a tentative D call TRBD1 (6 bases). The V gene lost 3 bases and the J gene lost 2 bases, with 12 bases spanning the gap. This CDR3 region has 14 residues. Germline CDR1 reads SGHRS; CDR2 reads YFSETQ. The CDR3 coding sequence is TGCGCCAGCAGCTGGAGGACAGAGACCTACGAGCAGTACTTC. Translated, it gives CASSWRTETYEQYF.

V is TRBV5-6 and J is TRBJ2-5, with D tentatively TRBD1 (6 bases). Germline-derived CDR1 and CDR2 are SGHDT and YYEEEE. The germline V and J ends were trimmed by 4 bases and 0 bases, with 13 bases remaining between them. The CDR3 is made up of 15 amino acids. This CDR3 is CASSGHYRDQETQYF. The CDR3 coding sequence is TGTGCCAGCAGCGGGCACTACAGGGACCAAGAGACCCAGTACTTC.

This clonotype has only a few counts. The gene calls are TRBV5-1 and TRBJ1-2; 8 bases align to TRBD1. This CDR3 region has 15 residues. V was clipped by 1 base and J by 4 bases; unmatched bases: 6. CDR1 and CDR2 from the germline V gene are SGHRS and YFSETQ. In nucleotides, the CDR3 is TGCGCCAGCAGCTTGCTCGGACAGGGACTCTATGGCTACACCTTC. Translation: CASSLLGQGLYGYTF.

This clonotype was observed a handful of times. This chain links TRBV5-1 with TRBJ2-7; TRBD1 matches at 8 bases. After removal of 4 bases from V and 1 base from J, the junction contained 7 bases not matched to a gene. Germline V lookup: CDR1 SGHRS, CDR2 YFSETQ. The CDR3 runs 15 residues. CDR3 sequence: CASSAPGQASYEQYF. CDR3 sequence (DNA): TGCGCCAGCAGCGCGCCGGGACAGGCTTCCTACGAGCAGTACTTC.

V and J are TRBV7-2 and TRBJ1-5, with 7 bases aligning to TRBD1. The CDR3 consists of 15 residues. J was trimmed by 2 bases and V by 6 bases; bases with no gene match: 7. Germline V gives CDR1 SGHTA, CDR2 FQGNSA. The CDR3 DNA reads TGTGCCAGCAGTCAAACAGGGGCCGGCAATCAGCCCCAGCATTTT. As protein: CASSQTGAGNQPQHF.

This clonotype came up a few times. The V and J genes are TRBV29-1 and TRBJ2-3; 10 bases line up with TRBD2. Trimming cost V 4 bases and J 1 base; bases outside gene matches: 2. This CDR3 contains 14 residues. Germline V lookup: CDR1 SQVTM, CDR2 ANQGSEA. The CDR3 sequence is CSVALAGGTDTQYF. The CDR3, as DNA: TGCAGCGTTGCTCTAGCGGGGGGCACAGATACGCAGTATTTT.

This chain uses TRBV20-1 with TRBJ2-1; D is possibly TRBD2 (5 bases). The CDR3 contains 11 residues. V was shortened by 3 bases and J by 7 bases, with 7 bases between the two germline ends. Germline CDR1 reads DFQATT; CDR2 reads SNEGSKA (reference sequence). For the CDR3, the DNA is TGCAGTGCTAGTCGGGGTAATGAGCAGTTCTTC. Residues: CSASRGNEQFF.

The chain combines TRBV9 with TRBJ1-1; possible D gene TRBD1, 6 bases. Germline V gene data show CDR1 as SGDLS and CDR2 as YYNGEE. The CDR3 loop spans 14 amino acids. Trimming pared 1 base from V and 1 base from J, leaving 8 bases between. For the CDR3, the DNA is TGTGCCAGCAGCGTAACAGGGTCGAACACTGAAGCTTTCTTT. It is translated as CASSVTGSNTEAFF.

This clonotype was counted between two and nine times. The CDR3: CATRLAGGDEQFF. CDR3 nucleotides: TGTGCCACCCGACTAGCGGGGGGCGATGAGCAGTTCTTC. The rearrangement joins TRBV25-1 to TRBJ2-1, with 13 bases lining up with TRBD2. The CDR3 is 13 amino acids. CDR1 MGHDK and CDR2 SYGVNS come from the germline V gene. V lost 10 bases, J lost 8 bases, and 5 bases stayed unmatched.

This clonotype was counted many times. The chain couples TRBV5-1 to TRBJ2-6; D is uncertain. This CDR3 is built from 19 residues. Germline V gene data show CDR1 as SGHRS and CDR2 as YFSETQ. The germline V and J ends were trimmed by 0 bases and 1 base, with 17 bases remaining between them. CDR3 protein: CASSLASAASTSGANVLTF. The CDR3 region has the DNA TGCGCCAGCAGCTTGGCCTCGGCCGCTTCCACATCTGGGGCCAACGTCCTGACTTTC.

In its sample, this clonotype was seen once. The rearrangement links TRBV5-1 to TRBJ2-5; 7 positions match TRBD2. V was clipped by 3 bases and J by 2 bases; unmatched bases: 1. Germline V gene lookup returns CDR1 SGHRS and CDR2 YFSETQ. This CDR3 is 13 amino acids long. DNA of the CDR3: TGCGCCAGCAGCTGGACTAGACAAGAGACCCAGTACTTC. Amino acids: CASSWTRQETQYF.

The chain combines TRBV20-1 with TRBJ1-1; D is possibly TRBD1 (5 bases). The germline V and J ends were trimmed by 0 bases and 1 base, with 9 bases remaining between them. The germline CDR1 and CDR2 sequences are DFQATT and SNEGSKA (reference sequence). The CDR3 has 14 amino acids. The DNA of the CDR3 is TGCAGTGCTAGAGATCGGGGCGCGAACACTGAAGCTTTCTTT. It encodes CSARDRGANTEAFF.

The rearrangement joins TRBV4-2 to TRBJ1-2; D gene ambiguous. The CDR3 has 12 amino acids. Germline CDR1 and CDR2: LGHNA and YNFKEQ. V gave up 4 bases and J gave up 4 bases, with 7 bases separating them. The CDR3 coding sequence is TGTGCCAGCAGCCTTGGCCTCTATGGCTACACCTTC. This translates into CASSLGLYGYTF.

This clonotype was counted between two and nine times. This chain joins TRBV5-1 and TRBJ1-2; D is ambiguous. Per the germline V gene, CDR1 is SGHRS and CDR2 is YFSETQ. CDR3 length: 13 residues. Between the trimmed V and J ends, which lost 0 bases and 8 bases, there was a span of 11 bases. CDR3 amino acids: CASSLDVSGGYTF. In DNA form, the CDR3 reads TGCGCCAGCAGCTTGGATGTATCGGGCGGCTACACCTTC.

The chain's CDR3 is CAIRGTSGGAINEQFF. The CDR3 DNA sequence: TGTGCCATCAGGGGGACTAGCGGGGGGGCAATCAATGAGCAGTTCTTC. The chain links TRBV10-3 to TRBJ2-1, with 16 bases aligning to TRBD2. CDR1 and CDR2 (germline): ENHRY, SYGVKD. The CDR3 sequence is 16 residues long. V lost 6 bases to trimming and J lost 6 bases; unmatched junction nucleotides: 5.

The sample holds a few counts of this clonotype. The chain is built from TRBV11-2 and TRBJ1-3; no clear D. CDR3 length: 14 residues. V was cut by 3 bases and J by 2 bases, with 8 bases left in between. From germline, CDR1 is SGHAT and CDR2 FQNNGV. CDR3 sequence reads: CASSFRDTGNTIYF. The CDR3, as DNA: TGTGCCAGCAGCTTCAGAGACACTGGAAACACCATATATTTT.

V usage is TRBV12-3 or TRBV12-4 and J usage is TRBJ2-1, with a possible D match to TRBD1 (6 bases). Trimming cost V 1 base and J 8 bases, with 12 bases left between them. The CDR3 is 14 residues long. This chain's CDR3 is CASSLGDILDEQFF. The DNA for the CDR3 is TGTGCCAGCAGTTTAGGGGACATCCTCGATGAGCAGTTCTTC.

This clonotype was seen only a few times. V is TRBV4-1 and J is TRBJ2-2, with 8 bases that match TRBD2. Germline V lookup: CDR1 MGHRA, CDR2 YSYEKL. The CDR3 runs to 15 residues. Trimming cost V 3 bases and J 7 bases; bases outside gene matches: 7. In DNA form, the CDR3 reads TGCGCCAGCAGCCATTTACTAGCGGCCCACGGGGAGCTGTTTTTT. This sequence encodes CASSHLLAAHGELFF.

The V gene is TRBV6-2 or TRBV6-3, the J gene TRBJ2-2; D is ambiguous. The V end lost 3 bases, the J end lost 0 bases, and 5 bases lay between the germline ends. Per germline, CDR1 MNHEY and CDR2 SVGEGT. The CDR3 is 14 residues long. The CDR3 here is CASSYKSNTGELFF. In DNA form, the CDR3 reads TGTGCCAGCAGTTATAAGTCGAACACCGGGGAGCTGTTTTTT.

The rearrangement joins TRBV7-3 to TRBJ1-6; 9 bases agree with TRBD1. The germline V gene has CDR1 SGHTA and CDR2 FQGTGA. The CDR3 runs 17 residues. Losses at the gene ends were 0 bases for V and 9 bases for J; bases not matched to a gene: 9. DNA for the CDR3: TGTGCCAGCAGCTTAACCCCAACAGGGGGCGGGGGTTCACCCCTCCACTTT. The encoded protein is CASSLTPTGGGGSPLHF.

The chain recombines TRBV18 with TRBJ2-3, with D perhaps TRBD1 or TRBD2 (5 bases each). Germline CDR1 and CDR2: KGHSH and LQKENI. The CDR3 is 12 residues long. V shed 5 bases and J shed 7 bases, with 10 bases lying between them. The CDR3 DNA reads as TGTGCCAGCTCATACGGGGCGAATACGCAGTATTTT. It codes for CASSYGANTQYF. The full variable domain, in which reference TRBV18 and TRBJ2-3 provide the parts outside the CDR3, is NAGVMQNPRHLVRRRGQEARLRCSPMKGHSHVYWYRQLPEEGLKFMVYLQKENIIDESGMPKERFSAEFPKEGPSILRIQQVVRGDSAAYFCASSYGANTQYFGPGTRLTVL.